This entry lists 9 T cell receptor beta chains sequenced from one sample in a study of blood T cell repertoires in COVID-19. Clones were sequenced by immunoSEQ multiplex PCR, and TCRdb holds only the in-frame ones, with some missing. The profile shows about 250,000 clones, approximately 86% of them singletons. The sample was peripheral blood. The source of these receptors is an older woman who had recovered from COVID-19.

The gene calls are TRBV7-3 and TRBJ1-6; no definite D call. V lost 0 bases and J lost 6, with 6 bases in between. CDR3 size: 14 residues. Germline-derived CDR1 and CDR2 are SGHTA and FQGTGA. Written as DNA, the CDR3 is TGTGCCAGCAGCTTAACGTCGAGTAATTCACCCCTCCACTTT. Its protein product is CASSLTSSNSPLHF.

This chain connects TRBV2 to TRBJ2-5; 7 bases align to TRBD2. The CDR3 totals 14 residues. The germline V gene encodes CDR1 SNHLY and CDR2 FYNNEI. With 5 bases clipped from V and 5 bases from J, the junction kept 8 bases outside the gene matches. The CDR3 nucleotides are TGTGCCAGCAGTCCACGCGGGAGCGGGGAGACCCAGTACTTC. Its protein product is CASSPRGSGETQYF. The full variable domain, completed using reference TRBV2 and TRBJ2-5, is EPEVTQTPSHQVTQMGQEVILRCVPISNHLYFYWYRQILGQKVEFLVSFYNNEISEKSEIFDDQFSVERPDGSNFTLKIRSTKLEDSAMYFCASSPRGSGETQYFGPGTRLLVL.

The CDR3 nucleotides read TGCGCCAGCAGCCCCCAACAGGTCACCTACAATGAGCAGTTCTTC. It translates to CASSPQQVTYNEQFF. This chain connects TRBV4-1 to TRBJ2-1; maybe TRBD1 (5 bases). CDR1 MGHRA and CDR2 YSYEKL come from the germline V gene. The CDR3 totals 15 residues. The germline V and J ends were trimmed by 4 bases and 2 bases, with 12 bases remaining between them.

The V and J genes are TRBV28 and TRBJ1-6; 7 nucleotides line up with TRBD1. Germline CDR1 MDHEN, CDR2 SYDVKM. The CDR3 totals 13 residues. The V segment lost 5 bases and the J segment 10 bases; nucleotides outside the gene matches: 5. Here the CDR3 DNA reads TGTGCCAGCAGTCGGGACAGTGGATCACCCCTCCACTTT. Translating it yields CASSRDSGSPLHF.

This clone was picked up one time. The V call is TRBV5-1, the J call TRBJ2-7, with TRBD2 matching 13 bases. This CDR3 contains 15 residues. Germline V gene data show CDR1 as SGHRS and CDR2 as YFSETQ. The V segment lost 4 bases and the J segment 2 bases; nucleotides outside the gene matches: 3. CDR3 sequence: CASSMGLAGTYEQYF. Here the CDR3 DNA reads TGCGCCAGCAGCATGGGACTAGCGGGGACCTACGAGCAGTACTTC.

The CDR3 nucleotides read TGTGCCAGCAGTTACTCGAGGTCGGCGAACACTGAAGCTTTCTTT. Protein sequence: CASSYSRSANTEAFF. The V gene is TRBV6-5, the J gene TRBJ1-1; D call uncertain. From germline, CDR1 is MNHEY and CDR2 SVGAGI. Trimming removed 0 bases from V and 1 base from J, with 9 bases in between. This CDR3 has 15 residues.

The gene calls are TRBV28 and TRBJ1-4; 9 nucleotides agree with TRBD1. CDR3 length equals 15 residues. The germline gives CDR1 MDHEN, CDR2 SYDVKM. V shed 6 bases, J shed 8 bases, and the junction held 10 bases outside the gene matches. CDR3 sequence reads: CASSQTGTGREKLFF. CDR3 sequence (DNA): TGTGCCAGCAGCCAAACCGGGACAGGGCGGGAAAAACTGTTTTTT.

The V call is TRBV5-1, the J call TRBJ1-6; D not resolved. The CDR3 sequence is 13 residues long. Germline V lookup: CDR1 SGHRS, CDR2 YFSETQ. The germline V and J ends were trimmed by 5 bases and 8 bases, with 11 bases remaining between them. This CDR3 reads CASSRVEDSPLHF. In DNA form, the CDR3 reads TGCGCCAGCAGTCGGGTGGAGGATTCACCCCTCCACTTT.

V gene TRBV6-5 combines with J gene TRBJ2-7; no clear D gene. Trimming removed 4 bases from V and 2 bases from J, with 6 bases in between. CDR1 is MNHEY, CDR2 SVGAGI, per germline. The CDR3 extends over 12 amino acids. For the CDR3, the DNA is TGTGCCAGCAGTTCCGGAGCCTACGAGCAGTACTTC. Its protein product is CASSSGAYEQYF.